The clone carrying this T cell receptor (beta chain) has only a few counts. What it binds is not known. The data were taken from a study of blood T cells in healthy people across ages. Overall study findings and caveats: Underestimates were what the diversity estimates from one million T cells were considered to be. Versus aged donors, long-lived donors had higher diversity and more naive CD4+ cells.

Germline V gene sequence: CDR1 MDHEN, CDR2 SYDVKM. Trimming cost V 5 bases and J 5 bases; bases outside gene matches: 8. This CDR3 region has 14 residues. Drawn from each donor were 7.5 to 10 milliliters of peripheral blood. Primers used in a second PCR of roughly 6 to 12 cycles were a sample-barcoded 5' primer and a J-beta primer mix. All samples gave at least 3 million CDR3-containing paired-end reads. TCRdb recomputed calls from the 5' RACE reads with MiXCR, one row per CDR3 protein. Of 650,000 to 900,000 distinct CDR3 sequences in the sample, 55% to 65% were seen once. The sequenced material came from blood. The clonotype was recovered from a man aged 30 to 45 in good health. The chain links TRBV28 to TRBJ2-7; TRBD1 matches 8 bases. The CDR3 DNA sequence: TGTGCCAGCAGTCTAGGACAGGGCTGGGACGAGCAGTACTTC. This translates into CASSLGQGWDEQYF.